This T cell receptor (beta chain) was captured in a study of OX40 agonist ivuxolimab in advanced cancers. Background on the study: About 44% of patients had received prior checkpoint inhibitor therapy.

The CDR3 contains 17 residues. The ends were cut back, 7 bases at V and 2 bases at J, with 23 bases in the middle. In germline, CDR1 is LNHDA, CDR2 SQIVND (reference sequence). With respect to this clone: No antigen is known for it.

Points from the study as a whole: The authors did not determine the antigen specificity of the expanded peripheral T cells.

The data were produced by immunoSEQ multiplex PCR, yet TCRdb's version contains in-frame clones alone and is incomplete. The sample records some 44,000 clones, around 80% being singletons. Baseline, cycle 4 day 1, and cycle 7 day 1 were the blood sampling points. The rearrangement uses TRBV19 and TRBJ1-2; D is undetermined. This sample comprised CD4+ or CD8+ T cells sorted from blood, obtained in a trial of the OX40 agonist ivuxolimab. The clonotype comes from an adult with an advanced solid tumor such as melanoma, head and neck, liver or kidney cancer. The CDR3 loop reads CASNASPKSGGNYGYTF. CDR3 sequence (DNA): TGTGCCAGTAATGCCAGCCCCAAGTCAGGCGGGAACTATGGCTACACCTTC.